This T cell receptor beta chain was recorded in a study of cytomegalovirus exposure and HLA in healthy donors. Broader study findings: Judged likely to be a sequencing artifact was a cluster of highly shared sequence variants. Using a false discovery rate of 0.05, a later analysis showed that 16,951 TCR beta sequences were associated with HLA alleles.

In regard to this clone: Its antigen is still unknown.

Germline CDR1 MGHRA, CDR2 YSYEKL. Trimming cost V 0 bases and J 6 bases, with 9 bases left between them. The CDR3 sequence is 13 residues long. PCR used 60 Vbeta primers and 13 Jbeta primers. The repertoire was sequenced with immunoSEQ multiplex PCR; TCRdb's copy has only in-frame clones and lacks some. The repertoire holds some 180,000 clones, with more than 75% as singletons. Sequencing input: PBMCs. V and J are TRBV4-1 and TRBJ2-7; a possible D gene is TRBD2 (6 bases). The receptor's source is a girl under three years old in good health and CMV-seronegative. The CDR3 DNA follows: TGCGCCAGCAGCCAAGATCTGGGAGGCGAGCAGTACTTC. It translates to CASSQDLGGEQYF.